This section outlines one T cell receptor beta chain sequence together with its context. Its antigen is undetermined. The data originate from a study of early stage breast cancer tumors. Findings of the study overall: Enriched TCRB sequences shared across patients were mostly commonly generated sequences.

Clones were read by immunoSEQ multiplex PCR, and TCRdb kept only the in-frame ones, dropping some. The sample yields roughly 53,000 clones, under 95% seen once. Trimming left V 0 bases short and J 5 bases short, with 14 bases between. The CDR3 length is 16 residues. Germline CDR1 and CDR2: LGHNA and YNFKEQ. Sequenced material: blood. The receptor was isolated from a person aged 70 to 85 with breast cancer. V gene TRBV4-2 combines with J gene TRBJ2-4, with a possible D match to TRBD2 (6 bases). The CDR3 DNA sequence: TGTGCCAGCAGCCAAGACGGGGGAACGGGGGAAAACATTCAGTACTTC. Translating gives CASSQDGGTGENIQYF.